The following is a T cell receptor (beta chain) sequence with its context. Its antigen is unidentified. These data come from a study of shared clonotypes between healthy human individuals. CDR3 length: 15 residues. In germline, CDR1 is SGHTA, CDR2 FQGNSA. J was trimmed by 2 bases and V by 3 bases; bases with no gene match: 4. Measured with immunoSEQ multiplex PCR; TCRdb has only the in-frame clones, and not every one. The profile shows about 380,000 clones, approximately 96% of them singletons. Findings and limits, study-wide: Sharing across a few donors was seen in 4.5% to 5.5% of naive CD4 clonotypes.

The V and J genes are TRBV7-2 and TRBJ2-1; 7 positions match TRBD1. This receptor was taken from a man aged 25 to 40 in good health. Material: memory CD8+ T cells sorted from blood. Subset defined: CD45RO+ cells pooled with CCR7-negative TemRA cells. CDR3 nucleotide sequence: TGTGCCAGCAGCTTCCGACAGGGCACCTACAATGAGCAGTTCTTC. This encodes CASSFRQGTYNEQFF. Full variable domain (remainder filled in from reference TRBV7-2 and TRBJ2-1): GAGVSQSPSNKVTEKGKDVELRCDPISGHTALYWYRQSLGQGLEFLIYFQGNSAPDKSGLPSDRFSAERTGGSVSTLTIQRTQQEDSAVYLCASSFRQGTYNEQFFGPGTRLTVL.